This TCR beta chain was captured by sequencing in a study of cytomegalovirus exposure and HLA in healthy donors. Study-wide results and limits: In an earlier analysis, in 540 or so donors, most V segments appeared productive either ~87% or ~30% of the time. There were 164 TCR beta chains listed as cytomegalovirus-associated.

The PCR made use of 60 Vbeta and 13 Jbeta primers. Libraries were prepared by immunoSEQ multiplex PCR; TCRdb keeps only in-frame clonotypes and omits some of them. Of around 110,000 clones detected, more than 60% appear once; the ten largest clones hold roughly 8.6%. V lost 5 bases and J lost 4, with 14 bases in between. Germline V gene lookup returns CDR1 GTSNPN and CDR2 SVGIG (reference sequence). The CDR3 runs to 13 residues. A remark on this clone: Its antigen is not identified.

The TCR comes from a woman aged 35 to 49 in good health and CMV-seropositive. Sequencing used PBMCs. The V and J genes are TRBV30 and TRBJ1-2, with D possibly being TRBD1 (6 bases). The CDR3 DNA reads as TGTGCCTGGTCCTCGGGGGGCCCCTATGGCTACACCTTC. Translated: CAWSSGGPYGYTF.